These 17 T cell receptor beta chains share one sample of origin, sequenced in a study of identical twins (TCRdb year 2016). Library preparation used 5' RACE. Sequencing was performed on an Illumina HiSeq 2000. Using fastp at Q25 and MiXCR, TCRdb reprocessed the public reads and kept productive beta chains. Entries that share a CDR3 protein sequence are merged under the most common genes and DNA. The sample table lists hundreds of thousands of distinct CDR3 sequences, 8.6% of them with a count of one. The ten largest clones capture 0.75% to 1% of the sample. These data also formed part of another study, on yellow fever vaccine responses in identical twins.

The sample taken for sequencing was PBMCs. These receptors were taken from a woman under 30 in good health.

This clonotype turned up a few times. This chain joins TRBV20-1 and TRBJ2-3; D call uncertain. V lost 2 bases and J lost 6, with 6 bases in between. Germline assignment: CDR1 DFQATT and CDR2 SNEGSKA (reference sequence). This CDR3 is 11 amino acids long. The CDR3 bases are TGCAGTGCTAGATCCGGCGATACGCAGTATTTT. This translates into CSARSGDTQYF.

The table lists this clonotype with a few counts. The chain combines TRBV7-2 with TRBJ2-7, with TRBD1 matching 9 bases. The CDR3 is 15 residues long. J lost 6 bases, V lost 5 bases, and 11 bases had no gene match. Germline CDR1 reads SGHTA; CDR2 reads FQGNSA. Here the CDR3 DNA reads TGTGCCAGCAGCCTCGTCGGGACAGGGCCCACCGAGCAGTACTTC. The encoded protein is CASSLVGTGPTEQYF. The full variable domain, in which reference TRBV7-2 and TRBJ2-7 provide the parts outside the CDR3, is GAGVSQSPSNKVTEKGKDVELRCDPISGHTALYWYRQSLGQGLEFLIYFQGNSAPDKSGLPSDRFSAERTGGSVSTLTIQRTQQEDSAVYLCASSLVGTGPTEQYFGPGTRLTVT.

This clonotype was seen a handful of times. The V and J genes are TRBV5-1 and TRBJ2-1, with TRBD1 identical over 8 bases. V trimming: 0 bases; J trimming: 8 bases; junction bases outside the gene matches: 7. This CDR3 contains 15 residues. Germline V gene data show CDR1 as SGHRS and CDR2 as YFSETQ. CDR3 DNA sequence: TGCGCCAGCAGCTTGGTAGACAGGGGTGCGGATGAGCAGTTCTTC. This codes for CASSLVDRGADEQFF. The full variable domain, completed using reference TRBV5-1 and TRBJ2-1, is KAGVTQTPRYLIKTRGQQVTLSCSPISGHRSVSWYQQTPGQGLQFLFEYFSETQRNKGNFPGRFSGRQFSNSRSEMNVSTLELGDSALYLCASSLVDRGADEQFFGPGTRLTVL.

The CDR3: CASSYSRRGPDTEAFF. CDR3 bases: TGTGCCAGCAGTTACTCGAGACGGGGTCCGGACACTGAAGCTTTCTTT. The rearrangement links TRBV6-5 to TRBJ1-1; D is uncertain. Trimming took off 0 bases at V and 3 bases at J, with 14 bases between the two ends. The CDR3 consists of 16 residues. Per germline, CDR1 MNHEY and CDR2 SVGAGI.

The chain has TRBV12-3 or TRBV12-4 and TRBJ2-5; 14 bases map to TRBD2. The V gene end was trimmed by 5 bases and the J gene end by 3 bases; junction bases not matched to a gene: 5. The CDR3 length is 16 residues. CDR3 nucleotide sequence: TGTGCCAGCAGTAGGGGACTAGCGGGAGCAGAAGAGACCCAGTACTTC. Its translation is CASSRGLAGAEETQYF.

The chain links TRBV3-1 to TRBJ2-1, with D uncertain. This CDR3 spans 17 amino acids. V gave up 3 bases and J gave up 5 bases, with 20 bases separating them. Germline V gene sequence: CDR1 LGHDT, CDR2 YNNKEL (reference sequence). The CDR3 bases are TGTGCCAGCAGCCATGTCCCTGAGCAGCAGCTAAACAATGAGCAGTTCTTC. It specifies CASSHVPEQQLNNEQFF.

This clonotype was found once. V is TRBV20-1 and J is TRBJ2-7; TRBD1 agrees at 10 bases. The CDR3 has 14 amino acids. The germline CDR1 and CDR2 sequences are DFQATT and SNEGSKA (reference sequence). After removal of 1 base from V and 8 bases from J, the junction contained 8 bases not matched to a gene. The CDR3 is CSARGGDRGAQQYF. DNA for the CDR3: TGCAGTGCTAGAGGGGGGGACAGGGGCGCTCAGCAGTACTTC.

A few counts support this clonotype. J is TRBJ1-5 and V is TRBV12-3 or TRBV12-4, with 7 bases that match TRBD1. V shed 1 base, J shed 6 bases, and the junction held 15 bases outside the gene matches. This CDR3 has 18 amino acids. The DNA of the CDR3 is TGTGCCAGCAGTTTAGGCTTTAGGGGGCATAAATTAAGTCAGCCCCAGCATTTT. This sequence encodes CASSLGFRGHKLSQPQHF.

The chain has TRBV13 and TRBJ2-7, with D possibly called TRBD1 or TRBD2 (5 bases each). The CDR3 has 13 amino acids. Germline V CDR1 and CDR2: PRHDT, FYEKMQ (reference sequence). V was shortened by 6 bases and J by 3 bases, with 12 bases between the two germline ends. CDR3 region: CASRGVRGYEQYF. Written as DNA, the CDR3 is TGTGCCAGCAGGGGGGTGAGGGGCTACGAGCAGTACTTC. The whole variable domain, remainder taken from reference TRBV13 and TRBJ2-7, is AAGVIQSPRHLIKEKRETATLKCYPIPRHDTVYWYQQGPGQDPQFLISFYEKMQSDKGSIPDRFSAQQFSDYHSELNMSSLELGDSALYFCASRGVRGYEQYFGPGTRLTVT.

Many counts were recorded for this clonotype. The chain links TRBV29-1 to TRBJ2-3; TRBD2 aligns across 9 bases. Germline CDR1 is SQVTM and CDR2 is ANQGSEA. V was clipped by 2 bases and J by 4 bases; unmatched bases: 10. CDR3 length equals 16 residues. CDR3 nucleotide sequence: TGCAGCGTTGAAATCGTAGGGGGACTAGCCTCAGATACGCAGTATTTT. It translates to CSVEIVGGLASDTQYF.

In this sample, this clonotype turned up a few times. The chain recombines TRBV20-1 with TRBJ1-5; 7 bases map to TRBD1. Unmatched junction bases numbered 12, after V lost 6 bases and J lost 10 bases. The CDR3 length is 13 residues. Germline V CDR1 and CDR2: DFQATT, SNEGSKA (reference sequence). This CDR3 is CSAKGQDLFPQHF. The CDR3 nucleotides are TGCAGTGCCAAAGGACAGGATCTCTTTCCCCAGCATTTT.

This clonotype was observed at least ten times. V is TRBV6-1 and J is TRBJ2-5, with D perhaps TRBD2 (5 bases). V lost 5 bases to trimming and J lost 5 bases, with 15 bases between them. Per germline, CDR1 MNHNS and CDR2 SASEGT. There are 14 residues in the CDR3. In nucleotides, the CDR3 is TGTGCCAGCAGTCAACAAGAAAGGAGGGAGACCCAGTACTTC. It codes for CASSQQERRETQYF.

This clonotype was recorded a few times. The chain carries TRBV5-1 and TRBJ2-2, with D perhaps assigned TRBD1 or TRBD2 (5 bases each). CDR3 length equals 17 residues. V was trimmed by 4 bases and J by 1 base, leaving 17 bases between them. Looked up from germline, CDR1 is SGHRS and CDR2 is YFSETQ. The CDR3, as DNA: TGCGCCAGCAGCCCCAACCCGGGACGGATGAACACCGGGGAGCTGTTTTTT. Translating gives CASSPNPGRMNTGELFF.

There are a few counts of this clonotype. CDR3 bases: TGTGCCAGCAGCGTAGGGGGGTCGGGACAGCCCCAGCATTTT. Protein sequence: CASSVGGSGQPQHF. The V and J genes are TRBV9 and TRBJ1-5, with TRBD1 as a possible D gene (5 bases). Looked up from germline, CDR1 is SGDLS and CDR2 is YYNGEE. V was pared by 0 bases and J by 7 bases, with 11 bases between. This CDR3 region has 14 residues.

The chain couples TRBV25-1 to TRBJ2-7, with D maybe TRBD2 (6 bases). V dropped 2 bases and J dropped 4 bases, with 15 bases sitting between them. The CDR3 totals 15 residues. The germline gives CDR1 MGHDK, CDR2 SYGVNS. The CDR3 spells CASSEPRGGRYEQYF. CDR3 in DNA: TGTGCCAGCAGTGAACCACGGGGAGGACGATACGAGCAGTACTTC.

J is TRBJ2-5 and V is TRBV20-1, with no clear D. This CDR3 region has 12 residues. The V end lost 6 bases, the J end lost 5 bases, and 13 bases lay between the germline ends. CDR1 DFQATT and CDR2 SNEGSKA come from the germline V gene (reference sequence). The CDR3 DNA reads TGCAGTGCCCCCCCAGAGGTGGAGACCCAGTACTTC. It yields the protein CSAPPEVETQYF.

This clonotype was picked up a small number of times. The rearrangement links TRBV20-1 to TRBJ2-5, with 13 bases matching TRBD2. Germline CDR1 is DFQATT and CDR2 is SNEGSKA (reference sequence). Trimming cost V 5 bases and J 4 bases; bases outside gene matches: 10. The CDR3 totals 16 residues. CDR3 bases: TGCAGTGCTCCCACGGGACTAGCGGGAAAGGGAGAGACCCAGTACTTC. Protein product: CSAPTGLAGKGETQYF.